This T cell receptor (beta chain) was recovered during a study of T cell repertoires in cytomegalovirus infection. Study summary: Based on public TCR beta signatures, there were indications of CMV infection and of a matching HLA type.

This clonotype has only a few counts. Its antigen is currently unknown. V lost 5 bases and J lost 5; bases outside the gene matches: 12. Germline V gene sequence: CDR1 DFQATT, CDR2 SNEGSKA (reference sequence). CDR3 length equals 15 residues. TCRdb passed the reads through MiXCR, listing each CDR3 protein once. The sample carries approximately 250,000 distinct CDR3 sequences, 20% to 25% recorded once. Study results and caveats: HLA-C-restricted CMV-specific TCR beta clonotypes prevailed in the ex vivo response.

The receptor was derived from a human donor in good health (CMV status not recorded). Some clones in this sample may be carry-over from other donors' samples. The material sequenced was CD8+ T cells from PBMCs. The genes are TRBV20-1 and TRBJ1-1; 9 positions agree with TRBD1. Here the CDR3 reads CSAFGDRAEGTEAFF. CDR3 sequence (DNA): TGCAGTGCTTTCGGGGACAGGGCAGAAGGGACTGAAGCTTTCTTT.